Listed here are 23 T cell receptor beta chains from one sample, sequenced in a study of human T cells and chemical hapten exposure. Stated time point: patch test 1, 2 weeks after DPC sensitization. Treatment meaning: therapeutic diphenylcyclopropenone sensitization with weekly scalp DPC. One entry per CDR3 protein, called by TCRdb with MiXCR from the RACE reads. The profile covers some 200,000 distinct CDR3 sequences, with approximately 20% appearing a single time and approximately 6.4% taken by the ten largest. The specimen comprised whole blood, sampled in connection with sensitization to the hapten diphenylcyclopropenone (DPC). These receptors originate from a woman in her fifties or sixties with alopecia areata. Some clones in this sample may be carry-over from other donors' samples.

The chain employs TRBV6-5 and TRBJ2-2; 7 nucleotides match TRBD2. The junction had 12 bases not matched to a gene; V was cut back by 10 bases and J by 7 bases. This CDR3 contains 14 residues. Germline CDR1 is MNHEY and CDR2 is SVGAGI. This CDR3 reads CATLVTSAGGELFF. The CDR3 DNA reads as TGTGCCACCTTGGTTACTAGCGCCGGCGGGGAGCTGTTTTTT.

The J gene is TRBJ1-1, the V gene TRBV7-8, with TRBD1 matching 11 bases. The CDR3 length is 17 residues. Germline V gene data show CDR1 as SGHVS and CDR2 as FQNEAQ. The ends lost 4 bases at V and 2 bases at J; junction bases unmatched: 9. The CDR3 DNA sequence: TGTGCCAGCAGCTCACAGCGGACAGGGGGCCGCAACACTGAAGCTTTCTTT. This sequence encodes CASSSQRTGGRNTEAFF.

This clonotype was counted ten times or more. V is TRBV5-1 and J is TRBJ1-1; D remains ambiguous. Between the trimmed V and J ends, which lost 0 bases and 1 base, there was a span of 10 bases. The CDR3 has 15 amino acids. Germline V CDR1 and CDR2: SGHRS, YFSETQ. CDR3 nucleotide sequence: TGCGCCAGCAGCTTGGCTGTGGGAAAGAACACTGAAGCTTTCTTT. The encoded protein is CASSLAVGKNTEAFF.

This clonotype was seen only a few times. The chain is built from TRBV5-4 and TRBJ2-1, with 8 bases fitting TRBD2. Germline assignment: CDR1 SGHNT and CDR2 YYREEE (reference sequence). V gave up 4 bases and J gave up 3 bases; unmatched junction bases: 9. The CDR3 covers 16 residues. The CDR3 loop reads CASSTVRAGGYNEQFF. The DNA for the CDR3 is TGTGCCAGCAGCACCGTCAGGGCGGGGGGCTACAATGAGCAGTTCTTC.

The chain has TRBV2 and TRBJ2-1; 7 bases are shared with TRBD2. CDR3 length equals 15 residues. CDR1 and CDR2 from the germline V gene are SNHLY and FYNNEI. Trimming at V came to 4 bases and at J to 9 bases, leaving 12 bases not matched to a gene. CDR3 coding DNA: TGTGCCAGCAGTGGAGCGGGAATCGGACTGGGTGAGCAGTTCTTC. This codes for CASSGAGIGLGEQFF.

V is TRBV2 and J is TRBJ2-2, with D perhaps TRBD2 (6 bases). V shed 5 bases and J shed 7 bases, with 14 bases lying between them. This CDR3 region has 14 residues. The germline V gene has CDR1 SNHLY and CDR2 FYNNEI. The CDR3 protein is CASSQTGGVGELFF. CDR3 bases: TGTGCCAGCAGTCAAACAGGAGGGGTCGGGGAGCTGTTTTTT.

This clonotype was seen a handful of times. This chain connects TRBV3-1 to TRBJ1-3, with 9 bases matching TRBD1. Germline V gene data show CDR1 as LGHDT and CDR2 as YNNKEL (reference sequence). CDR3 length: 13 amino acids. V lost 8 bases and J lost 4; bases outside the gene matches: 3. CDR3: CASGTGRGNTIYF. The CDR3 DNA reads TGTGCCAGCGGGACAGGGCGAGGAAACACCATATATTTT.

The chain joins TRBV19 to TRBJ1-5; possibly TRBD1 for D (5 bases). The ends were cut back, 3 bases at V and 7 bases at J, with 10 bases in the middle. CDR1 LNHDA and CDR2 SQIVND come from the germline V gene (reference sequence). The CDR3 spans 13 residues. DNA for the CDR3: TGTGCCAGTAGTATTGCAGGGAACCAGCCCCAGCATTTT. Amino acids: CASSIAGNQPQHF.

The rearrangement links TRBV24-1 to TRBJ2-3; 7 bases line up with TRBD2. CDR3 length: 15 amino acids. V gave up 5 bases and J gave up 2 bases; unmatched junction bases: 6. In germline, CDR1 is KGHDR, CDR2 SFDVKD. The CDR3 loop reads CATSAFGRITDTQYF. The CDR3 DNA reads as TGTGCCACCAGTGCCTTCGGGAGGATCACAGATACGCAGTATTTT.

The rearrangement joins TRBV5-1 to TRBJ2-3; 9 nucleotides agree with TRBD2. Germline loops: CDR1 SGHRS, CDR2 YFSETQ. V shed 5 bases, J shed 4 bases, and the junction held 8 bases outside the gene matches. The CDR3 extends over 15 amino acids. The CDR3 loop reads CASRSGRRAPDTQYF. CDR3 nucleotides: TGCGCCAGCAGGAGCGGGAGGAGGGCCCCAGATACGCAGTATTTT.

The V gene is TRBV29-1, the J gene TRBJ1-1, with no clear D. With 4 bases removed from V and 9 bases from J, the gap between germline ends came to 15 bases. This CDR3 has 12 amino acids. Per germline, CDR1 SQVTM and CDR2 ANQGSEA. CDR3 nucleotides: TGCAGCGTTGGATCCAGAACCGATCAAGCTTTCTTT. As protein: CSVGSRTDQAFF.

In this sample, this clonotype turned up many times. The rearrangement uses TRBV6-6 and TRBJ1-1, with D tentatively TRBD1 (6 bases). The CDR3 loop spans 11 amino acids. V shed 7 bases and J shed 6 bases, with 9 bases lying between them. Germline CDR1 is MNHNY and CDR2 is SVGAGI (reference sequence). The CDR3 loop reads CASMGAAEAFF. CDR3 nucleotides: TGTGCCAGCATGGGGGCGGCTGAAGCTTTCTTT.

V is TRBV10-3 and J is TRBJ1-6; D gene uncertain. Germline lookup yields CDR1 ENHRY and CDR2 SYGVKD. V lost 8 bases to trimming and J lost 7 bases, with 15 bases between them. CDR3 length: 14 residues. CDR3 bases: TGTGCCATCCGAGAGGGTTCGGAGAATTCACCCCTCCACTTT. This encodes CAIREGSENSPLHF.

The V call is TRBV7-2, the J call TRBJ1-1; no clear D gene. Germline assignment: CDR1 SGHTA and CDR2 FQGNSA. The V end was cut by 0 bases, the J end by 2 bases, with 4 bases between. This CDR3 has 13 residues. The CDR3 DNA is TGTGCCAGCAGCTTAGCAGATAACACTGAAGCTTTCTTT. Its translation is CASSLADNTEAFF.

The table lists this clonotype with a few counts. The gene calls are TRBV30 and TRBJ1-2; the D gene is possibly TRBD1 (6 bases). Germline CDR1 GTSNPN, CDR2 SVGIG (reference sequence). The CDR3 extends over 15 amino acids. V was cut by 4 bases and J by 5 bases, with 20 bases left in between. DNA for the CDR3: TGTGCCTGGATCCTGCAGACAGGTAGTGCGTATGGCTACACCTTC. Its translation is CAWILQTGSAYGYTF.

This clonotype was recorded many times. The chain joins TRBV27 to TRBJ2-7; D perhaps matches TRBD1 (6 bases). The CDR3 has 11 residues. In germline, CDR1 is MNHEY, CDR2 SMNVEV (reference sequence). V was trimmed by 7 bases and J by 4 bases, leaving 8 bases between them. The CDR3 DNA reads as TGTGCCAGCAAGCAGGGGTACGAGCAGTACTTC. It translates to CASKQGYEQYF.

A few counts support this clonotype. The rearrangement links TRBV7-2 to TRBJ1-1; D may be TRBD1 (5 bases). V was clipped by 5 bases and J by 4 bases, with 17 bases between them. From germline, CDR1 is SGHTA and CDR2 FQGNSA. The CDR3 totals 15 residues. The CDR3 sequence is CASSRQGVRGTEAFF. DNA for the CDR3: TGTGCCAGCAGCCGGCAGGGAGTGAGAGGCACTGAAGCTTTCTTT.

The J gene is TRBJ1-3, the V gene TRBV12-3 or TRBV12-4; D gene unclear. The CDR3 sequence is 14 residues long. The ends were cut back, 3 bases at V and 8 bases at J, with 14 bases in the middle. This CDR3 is CASSFVGIGDTIYF. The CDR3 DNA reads TGTGCCAGCAGTTTTGTGGGGATCGGAGACACCATATATTTT.

The CDR3 loop is CSVSRRMNTEAFF. The CDR3 DNA follows: TGCAGCGTTTCCAGGCGGATGAACACTGAAGCTTTCTTT. J is TRBJ1-1 and V is TRBV29-1; D is ambiguous. The V and J ends lost 5 bases and 0 bases respectively, with 10 bases between them. Germline values: CDR1 SQVTM, CDR2 ANQGSEA. The CDR3 sequence is 13 residues long.

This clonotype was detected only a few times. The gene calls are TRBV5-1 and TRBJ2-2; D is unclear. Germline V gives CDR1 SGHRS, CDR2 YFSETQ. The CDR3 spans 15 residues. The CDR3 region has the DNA TGCGCTTCAGAGCGAGGACCATCGAACACCGGGGAGCTGTTTTTT. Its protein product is CASERGPSNTGELFF.

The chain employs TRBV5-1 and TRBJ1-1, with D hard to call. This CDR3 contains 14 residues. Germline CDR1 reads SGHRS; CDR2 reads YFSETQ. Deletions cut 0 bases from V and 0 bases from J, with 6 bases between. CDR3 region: CASSLAGMNTEAFF. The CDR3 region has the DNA TGCGCCAGCAGCTTGGCGGGCATGAACACTGAAGCTTTCTTT.

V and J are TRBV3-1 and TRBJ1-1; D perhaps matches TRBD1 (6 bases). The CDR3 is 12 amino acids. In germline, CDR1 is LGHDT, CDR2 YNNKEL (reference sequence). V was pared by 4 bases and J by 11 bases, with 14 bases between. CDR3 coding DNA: TGTGCCAGCAGCCCCGGGAGGGGGTTGGCTTTCTTT. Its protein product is CASSPGRGLAFF.

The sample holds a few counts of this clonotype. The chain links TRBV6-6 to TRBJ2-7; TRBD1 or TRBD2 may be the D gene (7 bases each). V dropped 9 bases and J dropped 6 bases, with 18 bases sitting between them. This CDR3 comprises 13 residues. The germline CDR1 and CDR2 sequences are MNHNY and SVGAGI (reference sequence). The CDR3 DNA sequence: TGTGCCAGTTTGGGAGGGGGCGCATCCGAGCAGTACTTC. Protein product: CASLGGGASEQYF.